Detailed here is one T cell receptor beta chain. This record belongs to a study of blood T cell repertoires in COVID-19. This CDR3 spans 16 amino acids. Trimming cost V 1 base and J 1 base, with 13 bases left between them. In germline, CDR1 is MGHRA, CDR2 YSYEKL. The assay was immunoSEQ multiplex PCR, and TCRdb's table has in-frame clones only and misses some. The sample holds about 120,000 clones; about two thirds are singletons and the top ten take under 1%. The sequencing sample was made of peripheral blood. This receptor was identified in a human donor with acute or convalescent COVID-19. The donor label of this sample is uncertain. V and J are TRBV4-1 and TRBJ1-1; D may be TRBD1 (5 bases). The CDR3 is CASSQGVDSPNTEAFF. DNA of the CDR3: TGCGCCAGCAGCCAAGGGGTCGACAGTCCGAACACTGAAGCTTTCTTT.